This TCR beta chain came from a study of Ad26.COV2.S vaccination and SARS-CoV-2 variants. Study overall: The study gave Ad26.COV2.S intramuscularly, once or twice 56 days apart.

Germline lookup yields CDR1 SGHTA and CDR2 FQGNSA. The CDR3 is 13 amino acids. V was shortened by 2 bases and J by 5 bases, with 7 bases between the two germline ends. Worth noting for this clone: The antigen is unknown.

Repertoires were generated with immunoSEQ multiplex PCR, while TCRdb's copy carries only in-frame clones and drops some. This table holds 450,000 to 550,000 clones, 89% found once. Study-wide results and caveats: Measures of TCR breadth and depth may have fallen short of total T cell responses. Spike-specific TCR breadth ran higher among vaccine recipients than placebo recipients.

The treatment is: roughly 19 received Ad26.COV2.S at low or high dose, single or two shots; about 5 received placebo; per-sample allocation not given. Each sample was drawn 63 days after the first injection (of vaccine or placebo). Expressing Wuhan-strain SARS-CoV-2 spike, an Ad26 vector served as the vaccine. V and J are TRBV7-2 and TRBJ1-5, with D uncertain. The receptor comes from a person between 18 and 59 years old who received the Ad26.COV2.S COVID-19 vaccine or a placebo. The starting material was peripheral blood, obtained in a trial of Ad26.COV2.S vaccine versus placebo. For the CDR3, the DNA is TGTGCCAGCAGCTTACGTCGCGATCAGCCCCAGCATTTT. This encodes CASSLRRDQPQHF.